This T cell receptor beta chain stems from a study of T cell repertoires in cytomegalovirus infection. The overall study: Matching HLA type and CMV infection were both indicated by public TCR beta signatures. Findings and limits, study-wide: Pooled public TCR beta family frequency picked out CMV carriers with the relevant HLA. Dominant in the ex vivo response were TCR beta clonotypes restricted by HLA-C and specific for CMV.

V was clipped by 7 bases and J by 4 bases, with 14 bases between them. There are 13 residues in the CDR3. In germline, CDR1 is MNHEY, CDR2 SVGEGT. This clonotype has a single count. Its specificity is not known. TCRdb redid the calling of the reads with MiXCR, one entry per CDR3 protein. Altogether 150,000 to 200,000 distinct CDR3 sequences are present, roughly 28% being singletons, with the ten largest covering 31%. The chain employs TRBV6-2 or TRBV6-3 and TRBJ2-7; D is possibly TRBD1 or TRBD2 (5 bases each). The sequenced sample consisted of PBMCs. The origin of this receptor is a human donor in good health (CMV status not recorded). Some clones in this sample may be carry-over from other donors' samples. The CDR3 region has the DNA TGTGCCAGCACCCGGGACGCATTATACGAGCAGTACTTC. This translates into CASTRDALYEQYF.